This T cell receptor beta chain originates from a study of T cell responses to AZD1222 COVID-19 vaccine. Some clones are missing from TCRdb's copy, which holds only in-frame ones; the method was immunoSEQ multiplex PCR. The sample carries roughly 150,000 clones, approximately 88% recorded once. Study-wide points: Scientists sampled the repertoires only once the peak T cell response had passed. Once two AZD1222 doses were given, Spike-specific TCR breadth and depth went up.

Germline CDR1 and CDR2: LGHDT and YNNKEL (reference sequence). Trimming at V came to 3 bases and at J to 5 bases, leaving 4 bases not matched to a gene. The CDR3 is 14 amino acids. In the case of this clone: Its matching antigen is unknown.

The sample in question was peripheral blood, obtained on day 0 of MenACWY control vaccination. This clonotype was sampled from an adult in good health. J is TRBJ2-5 and V is TRBV3-1 (or the pseudogene TRBV3-2); 9 bases are a match to TRBD1. CDR3 region: CASSQTGGYETQYF. For the CDR3, the DNA is TGTGCCAGCAGCCAGACAGGGGGATATGAGACCCAGTACTTC.